Listed below are T cell receptor beta chains from one sample, sequenced in a study of cytomegalovirus exposure and HLA in healthy donors. Measured with immunoSEQ multiplex PCR; TCRdb has only the in-frame clones, and not every one. This table has tens of thousands of clones, about 90% appearing once. Sequencing used PBMCs. The receptors come from a woman younger than 30 in good health and CMV-seronegative. Each CDR3 is given with its conserved first and last residue. The D gene is left open where the match is weak. Some rows mark clone size as missing; the rest say once, few, many or name a class of expanded clone.

v_call	j_call	cdr3_length	clone_size	d_call	cdr3_nt	cdr3_aa
TRBV27	TRBJ2-1	19	-	TRBD2	TGTGCCAGCAGTTTACGAGGACTAGCGGGAATGAATTCCTACAATGAGCAGTTCTTC	CASSLRGLAGMNSYNEQFF
TRBV5-4	TRBJ2-5	15	-	TRBD1	TGTGCCAGCAGCTTTGGACAGGGGGCTTTTGAGACCCAGTACTTC	CASSFGQGAFETQYF
TRBV7-9	TRBJ1-1	14	-	-	TGTGCCAGCAGCGTAAGATCCGGGGACACTGAAGCTTTCTTT	CASSVRSGDTEAFF
TRBV28	TRBJ1-1	13	-	TRBD1	TGTGCCAGCAGCCCGACAGGGGGCACTGAAGCTTTCTTT	CASSPTGGTEAFF
TRBV2	TRBJ1-2	13	-	TRBD1	TGTGCCAGCAGTGGGGACAGGGGAAATGGCTACACCTTC	CASSGDRGNGYTF
TRBV6-1	TRBJ1-4	15	-	-	TGTGCCAGCAGTGAAACCAGGTTCCCGAATGAAAAACTGTTTTTT	CASSETRFPNEKLFF
TRBV19	TRBJ2-7	15	-	TRBD1	TGTGCCAGTAGTATAGCCCCCCAGGGGGCCTACGAGCAGTACTTC	CASSIAPQGAYEQYF
TRBV4-1	TRBJ1-2	14	once	TRBD1	TGCGCCAGCTTACAACAGGGGGGGGATAATGGCTACACCTTC	CASLQQGGDNGYTF
TRBV4-2	TRBJ2-3	14	-	-	TGTGCCAGCAGCCTCGGGCAGGGAACAGTTACGCAGTATTTT	CASSLGQGTVTQYF
TRBV6-6	TRBJ2-2	16	-	TRBD2	TGTGCCAGCAGTTATCCCAGCGGGAGGGCCGGTGGGGAGCTGTTTTTT	CASSYPSGRAGGELFF
TRBV18	TRBJ1-5	15	-	TRBD1	TGTGCCAGCTCCGCCGGGACAGGGACTGGCCAGCCCCAGCATTTT	CASSAGTGTGQPQHF
TRBV6-5	TRBJ1-1	14	-	-	TGTGCCAGCAGTTACGAGGGTTGGAACACTGAAGCTTTCTTT	CASSYEGWNTEAFF
TRBV2	TRBJ2-3	14	-	TRBD1	TGTGCCAGCAGACGGACAGGGAGCACAGATACGCAGTATTTT	CASRRTGSTDTQYF
TRBV28	TRBJ1-5	13	once	-	TGTGCCAGGAGAGACAGGATAAATCAGCCCCAGCATTTT	CARRDRINQPQHF
TRBV9	TRBJ2-7	15	-	TRBD2	TGTGCCAGCAGCGGTAGCGGGGGGGCCTCCTACGAGCAGTACTTC	CASSGSGGASYEQYF
TRBV11-2	TRBJ2-1	15	-	TRBD1	TGTGCCAGCAGCTTTGCGGGACAGGGAACAGGTGAGCAGTTCTTC	CASSFAGQGTGEQFF
TRBV4-1	TRBJ2-7	14	-	-	TGCGCCAGCAGCCAAGAACCCAGGGTTAACGAGCAGTACTTC	CASSQEPRVNEQYF
TRBV29-1	TRBJ2-2	11	once	-	TGCAGCGTGTATGTAACCGGGGAGCTGTTTTTT	CSVYVTGELFF
TRBV9	TRBJ1-2	15	-	-	TGTGCCAGCAGCGCGTCGACAGGAGCTAACTATGGCTACACCTTC	CASSASTGANYGYTF
TRBV5-1	TRBJ2-7	15	-	TRBD2	TGCGCCAGCAGCTTGGCCAGCGGGAGGGCCTACGAGCAGTACTTC	CASSLASGRAYEQYF
TRBV5-4	TRBJ2-1	14	-	TRBD1	TGTGCCAGCAGCTTGGAGGGGGCCCAGAATGAGCAGTTCTTC	CASSLEGAQNEQFF
TRBV4-1	TRBJ1-5	17	once	-	TGCGCCAGCAGACCATGGTGGGGAAGGGGAAGCAATCAGCCCCAGCATTTT	CASRPWWGRGSNQPQHF
TRBV6-1	TRBJ1-2	14	-	-	TGTGCCAGCAGTGTATCACAGGGACCCTATGGCTACACCTTC	CASSVSQGPYGYTF
TRBV7-6	TRBJ2-2	16	once	TRBD1	TGTGCCAGCAGCCCGGGACAGGGGGCGGCCACCGGGGAGCTGTTTTTT	CASSPGQGAATGELFF
TRBV7-8	TRBJ2-2	13	-	-	TGTGCCAGCAGTCGCAGGGAATCCGGGGAGCTGTTTTTT	CASSRRESGELFF
TRBV28	TRBJ2-7	15	-	TRBD1	TGTGCCAGCAGTTCACTCGGGACAGGGATCCACGAGCAGTACTTC	CASSSLGTGIHEQYF
TRBV15	TRBJ2-6	16	-	TRBD2	TGTGCCACCAGCATCCTCGGGGGGTCTGGGGCCAACGTCCTGACTTTC	CATSILGGSGANVLTF
TRBV30	TRBJ1-2	13	-	-	TGTGCCTGGGCCAAACAGGCCGTCTATGGCTACACCTTC	CAWAKQAVYGYTF